Below are 29 T cell receptor beta chains sequenced from a single sample in a study of regulatory T cells in long-lasting Graves disease. Time point specified: persistent/refractory GD, antithyroid drugs over 5 years with positive TRAb. RNA extracted from PBMCs served as the sequencing template. Researchers made TCR beta libraries by using iRepertoire HTBI primers and running Arm-PCR on CDR3 regions. TCRdb re-analysed the multiplex PCR reads in MiXCR, keeping a single row per CDR3 protein. The sample lists roughly 470,000 distinct CDR3 sequences, 20% to 25% seen once, with less than 9% in the top ten. The starting material was peripheral blood mononuclear cells (PBMCs), obtained when the disease was refractory, from a patient treated with antithyroid drugs. The receptor source for this set is a female donor with Graves disease.

This clonotype was recorded many times. The rearrangement links TRBV24-1 to TRBJ2-2; TRBD1 matches 8 bases. Germline values: CDR1 KGHDR, CDR2 SFDVKD. V shed 2 bases and J 1 base; nucleotides not matched to a gene: 8. This CDR3 is built from 18 residues. CDR3 nucleotides: TGTGCCACCAGTGATTCTTGGACAGGGACCCTGAACACCGGGGAGCTGTTTTTT. Translation: CATSDSWTGTLNTGELFF.

The chain combines TRBV9 with TRBJ2-6; no clear D. This CDR3 is built from 19 residues. Germline V gene lookup returns CDR1 SGDLS and CDR2 YYNGEE. The ends were cut back, 0 bases at V and 1 base at J, with 17 bases in the middle. CDR3 region: CASSVGMAGRYSGANVLTF. DNA for the CDR3: TGTGCCAGCAGCGTAGGGATGGCTGGCCGATATTCTGGGGCCAACGTCCTGACTTTC. The whole variable domain, remainder taken from reference TRBV9 and TRBJ2-6, is DSGVTQTPKHLITATGQRVTLRCSPRSGDLSVYWYQQSLDQGLQFLIQYYNGEERAKGNILERFSAQQFPDLHSELNLSSLELGDSALYFCASSVGMAGRYSGANVLTFGAGSRLTVL.

This clonotype has a count of ten or more. V and J are TRBV6-1 and TRBJ1-4; 7 bases match TRBD1. Germline V CDR1 and CDR2: MNHNS, SASEGT. There are 14 residues in the CDR3. With V trimmed by 6 bases and J by 5 bases, 6 bases remained unmatched. CDR3 loop: CASRTGYSNEKLFF. The CDR3 nucleotides are TGTGCCAGCAGGACAGGGTACAGCAATGAAAAACTGTTTTTT.

V and J are TRBV15 and TRBJ2-1; D possibly corresponds to TRBD1 (5 bases). The CDR3 is 13 amino acids. Trimming removed 7 bases at V and 5 bases at J, with 12 bases between. Germline CDR1 and CDR2: LNHNV and YYDKDF (reference sequence). CDR3 sequence (DNA): TGTGCCACCAACTCAGGGTCGCACAATGAGCAGTTCTTC. It translates to CATNSGSHNEQFF.

The rearrangement uses TRBV25-1 and TRBJ2-2; the D gene is possibly TRBD2 (7 bases). This CDR3 is built from 16 residues. CDR1 and CDR2 from the germline V gene are MGHDK and SYGVNS. Between the trimmed V and J ends, which lost 4 bases and 7 bases, there was a span of 19 bases. Written as DNA, the CDR3 is TGTGCCAGCAGTGTCCTCCCGGGGGGCCTCATCGGGGAGCTGTTTTTT. It translates to CASSVLPGGLIGELFF.

This chain uses TRBV27 with TRBJ2-5; 8 bases line up with TRBD2. The CDR3 extends over 16 amino acids. V lost 6 bases to trimming and J lost 4 bases; unmatched junction nucleotides: 13. Germline lookup yields CDR1 MNHEY and CDR2 SMNVEV (reference sequence). CDR3 residues: CASSQASGLSRETQYF. CDR3 DNA: TGTGCCAGCAGCCAAGCTAGCGGGTTGAGTAGAGAGACCCAGTACTTC.

This clonotype was observed many times. This chain uses TRBV29-1 with TRBJ2-5; 10 nucleotides agree with TRBD2. From germline, CDR1 is SQVTM and CDR2 ANQGSEA. Trimming at V came to 3 bases and at J to 5 bases, leaving 3 bases not matched to a gene. The CDR3 has 13 residues. CDR3 residues: CSVDRAGGETQYF. The CDR3 region has the DNA TGCAGCGTTGACCGAGCGGGAGGGGAGACCCAGTACTTC.

Many counts were recorded for this clonotype. The rearrangement links TRBV5-4 to TRBJ2-5; 8 positions agree with TRBD2. V shed 2 bases and J 5 bases; nucleotides not matched to a gene: 2. CDR3 length: 13 residues. Germline V gene sequence: CDR1 SGHNT, CDR2 YYREEE (reference sequence). The CDR3 loop reads CASSFLAGETQYF. In DNA form, the CDR3 reads TGTGCCAGCAGCTTCTTAGCGGGGGAGACCCAGTACTTC.

This clonotype was seen many times. The genes are TRBV5-5 and TRBJ2-5, with 7 bases aligning to TRBD2. V gave up 4 bases and J gave up 2 bases; unmatched junction bases: 5. Germline V lookup: CDR1 SGHKS, CDR2 YYEKEE (reference sequence). There are 14 residues in the CDR3. DNA for the CDR3: TGTGCCAGCAGCGTCGGGACTAAACAAGAGACCCAGTACTTC. Protein: CASSVGTKQETQYF.

This clonotype was observed a few times. V gene TRBV7-2 combines with J gene TRBJ2-2; D unresolved. CDR1 is SGHTA and CDR2 is FQGNSA in the germline V gene. CDR3 length: 14 residues. V lost 5 bases, J lost 3 bases, and 10 bases lay in between. The CDR3 is CASSLWIYTGELFF. The CDR3 DNA reads TGTGCCAGCAGCCTGTGGATTTACACCGGGGAGCTGTTTTTT.

This clonotype was observed a single time. Given a much more abundant clone one base away, this may be a read error. The chain recombines TRBV7-9 with TRBJ2-7; D might be TRBD1 or TRBD2, each matching 5 bases. Trimming cost V 6 bases and J 6 bases, with 9 bases left between them. Germline CDR1 SEHNR, CDR2 FQNEAQ (reference sequence). CDR3 length equals 11 residues. The CDR3 sequence is CASRGTGEQYF. The CDR3 bases are TGTGCCAGCAGGGGGACGGGCGAGCAGTACTTC.

V is TRBV7-2 and J is TRBJ2-5, with TRBD1 matching over 12 bases. Germline assignment: CDR1 SGHTA and CDR2 FQGNSA. The CDR3 has 16 amino acids. Trimming took 5 bases from V and 5 from J; bases not matched to a gene: 9. In DNA form, the CDR3 reads TGTGCCAGCAGCCGGACGGGACAGGGGGCCTTGGAGACCCAGTACTTC. Amino acids: CASSRTGQGALETQYF.

At least ten counts were recorded for this clonotype. The V and J genes are TRBV11-2 and TRBJ1-1; D gene ambiguous. This CDR3 comprises 16 residues. Germline V gene sequence: CDR1 SGHAT, CDR2 FQNNGV. V was clipped by 8 bases and J by 1 base, with 20 bases between them. The CDR3 reads CASRFLSFDGNTEAFF. CDR3 coding DNA: TGTGCCAGCCGATTCCTCTCGTTCGACGGGAACACTGAAGCTTTCTTT. Supplemented by reference TRBV11-2 and TRBJ1-1, the full variable domain reads EAGVAQSPRYKIIEKRQSVAFWCNPISGHATLYWYQQILGQGPKLLIQFQNNGVVDDSQLPKDRFSAERLKGVDSTLKIQPAKLEDSAVYLCASRFLSFDGNTEAFFGQGTRLTVV.

Points on this clonotype: A much more abundant neighbour one base away suggests this may be a read error. The chain is built from TRBV7-2 and TRBJ2-7, with 8 positions matching TRBD2. The CDR3 covers 17 residues. CDR1 is SGHTA and CDR2 is FQGNSA in the germline V gene. The chain's CDR3 is CASSLVSSGYPPYGQYF. The DNA for the CDR3 is TGTGCCAGCAGCTTAGTATCTAGCGGGTACCCCCCCTACGGGCAGTACTTC.

This clonotype was recorded at least ten times. The CDR3 sequence is CASSLGWDGETQYF. CDR3 bases: TGTGCCAGCAGCTTAGGTTGGGACGGAGAGACCCAGTACTTC. The J gene is TRBJ2-5, the V gene TRBV7-8, with D perhaps assigned TRBD1 or TRBD2 (5 bases each). The CDR3 contains 14 residues. Germline lookup yields CDR1 SGHVS and CDR2 FQNEAQ. Trimming cost V 1 base and J 4 bases, with 10 bases left between them.

The rearrangement joins TRBV29-1 to TRBJ1-3; weak D call: TRBD1 (5 bases). The V end lost 0 bases, the J end lost 4 bases, and 16 bases lay between the germline ends. The CDR3 sequence is 16 residues long. Germline lookup yields CDR1 SQVTM and CDR2 ANQGSEA. CDR3 in amino acids: CSVEERGERFGNTIYF. The CDR3 nucleotides read TGCAGCGTTGAAGAGAGGGGTGAGCGCTTCGGAAACACCATATATTTT.

This chain joins TRBV5-1 and TRBJ2-3; 9 positions agree with TRBD2. Germline assignment: CDR1 SGHRS and CDR2 YFSETQ. This CDR3 contains 15 residues. The V segment lost 0 bases and the J segment 1 base; nucleotides outside the gene matches: 0. The CDR3 DNA reads as TGCGCCAGCAGCTTGGTAGCGGGGGGCACAGATACGCAGTATTTT. The encoded protein is CASSLVAGGTDTQYF.

V gene TRBV6-9 combines with J gene TRBJ1-5; 8 nucleotides match TRBD1. The germline V gene has CDR1 MNHGY and CDR2 SVAAGI. There are 17 residues in the CDR3. Unmatched junction bases numbered 12, after V lost 4 bases and J lost 4 bases. CDR3 bases: TGTGCCAGCAGTTTACAGGGGGAGGAAATCAATAATCAGCCCCAGCATTTT. This codes for CASSLQGEEINNQPQHF.

The gene calls are TRBV5-1 and TRBJ2-2; no reliable D call. V was clipped by 0 bases and J by 9 bases, with 9 bases between them. Germline CDR1 reads SGHRS; CDR2 reads YFSETQ. CDR3 length equals 13 residues. The CDR3: CASSLETPWELFF. CDR3 DNA sequence: TGCGCCAGCAGCTTGGAGACCCCTTGGGAGCTGTTTTTT.

Comment on this clonotype: A much larger clone is a single base away; this may be a read error. The chain recombines TRBV27 with TRBJ2-7; D remains unclear. The CDR3 spans 14 residues. The germline gives CDR1 MNHEY, CDR2 SMNVEV (reference sequence). CDR3 in amino acids: CTSSSPIFGQEQYF. The CDR3 bases are TGTACCAGCAGTTCCCCCATATTCGGTCAAGAGCAGTACTTC.

This clonotype was seen more than once but under ten times. The chain recombines TRBV7-3 with TRBJ2-2, with 7 bases fitting TRBD1. The CDR3 length is 16 residues. The germline CDR1 and CDR2 sequences are SGHTA and FQGTGA. V lost 1 base to trimming and J lost 4 bases; unmatched junction nucleotides: 6. CDR3 DNA: TGTGCCAGCAGCTTAAATTCCAGGGGGACCACCGGGGAGCTGTTTTTT. Its translation is CASSLNSRGTTGELFF.

V gene TRBV30 combines with J gene TRBJ2-2; D gene ambiguous. Trimming took 5 bases from V and 3 from J, leaving 7 bases between them. Germline V CDR1 and CDR2: GTSNPN, SVGIG (reference sequence). The length of the CDR3 is 12 residues. The CDR3 here is CAWLSYTGELFF. As DNA, the CDR3 is TGTGCCTGGCTGAGCTACACCGGGGAGCTGTTTTTT.

The table lists this clonotype with many counts. The V gene is TRBV20-1, the J gene TRBJ1-4, with D unresolved. Trimming stripped 2 bases from V and 4 bases from J, with 14 bases between. There are 15 residues in the CDR3. CDR1 is DFQATT and CDR2 is SNEGSKA in the germline V gene (reference sequence). The CDR3 sequence is CSARRMTGFNEKLFF. The CDR3 DNA follows: TGCAGTGCTAGAAGGATGACGGGATTTAATGAAAAACTGTTTTTT.

J is TRBJ2-3 and V is TRBV29-1, with D perhaps TRBD2 (5 bases). Trimming cost V 7 bases and J 5 bases, with 10 bases left between them. The CDR3 has 11 residues. Germline V gene sequence: CDR1 SQVTM, CDR2 ANQGSEA. The CDR3 DNA follows: TGCAGCGCCGAGGGCCTAGATACGCAGTATTTT. Translation: CSAEGLDTQYF.

V is TRBV4-2 and J is TRBJ2-7, with D perhaps matching TRBD2 (6 bases). The ends were cut back, 0 bases at V and 5 bases at J, with 26 bases in the middle. CDR1 is LGHNA, CDR2 YNFKEQ, per germline. The CDR3 totals 19 residues. The CDR3 DNA reads TGTGCCAGCAGCCAAGATTGGGGGGTAGCGCAAGGGAGGTCCCACGAGCAGTACTTC. Translated: CASSQDWGVAQGRSHEQYF.

The chain has TRBV27 and TRBJ2-5; 13 nucleotides match TRBD2. The germline gives CDR1 MNHEY, CDR2 SMNVEV (reference sequence). The CDR3 extends over 16 amino acids. The V segment lost 5 bases and the J segment 1 base; nucleotides outside the gene matches: 4. This CDR3 reads CASSRGLAGLQETQYF. The CDR3, as DNA: TGTGCCAGCAGTCGGGGACTAGCGGGGCTCCAAGAGACCCAGTACTTC.

J is TRBJ1-1 and V is TRBV5-6; D unclear. Looked up from germline, CDR1 is SGHDT and CDR2 is YYEEEE. V dropped 2 bases and J dropped 4 bases, with 18 bases sitting between them. The CDR3 has 16 amino acids. The chain's CDR3 is CASSFVSLLGSTEAFF. Written as DNA, the CDR3 is TGTGCCAGCAGCTTCGTCAGTCTCCTCGGCAGCACTGAAGCTTTCTTT. Drawing the rest from reference TRBV5-6 and TRBJ1-1, the complete variable domain is DAGVTQSPTHLIKTRGQQVTLRCSPKSGHDTVSWYQQALGQGPQFIFQYYEEEERQRGNFPDRFSGHQFPNYSSELNVNALLLGDSALYLCASSFVSLLGSTEAFFGQGTRLTVV.

This clonotype was seen ten or more times. The chain carries TRBV20-1 and TRBJ2-7, with no clear D. The CDR3 consists of 16 residues. CDR1 is DFQATT and CDR2 is SNEGSKA in the germline V gene (reference sequence). With 5 bases removed from V and 0 bases from J, the gap between germline ends came to 20 bases. DNA for the CDR3: TGCAGTGCTCGACTCTTCTTGAACTACTACTCCTACGAGCAGTACTTC. It is translated as CSARLFLNYYSYEQYF.

As DNA, the CDR3 is TGCAGTGCTCCGGGGCAGGCCCAAGAGACCCAGTACTTC. This translates into CSAPGQAQETQYF. This rearrangement joins TRBV20-1 to TRBJ2-5; D possibly uses TRBD1 or TRBD2 (5 bases each). The CDR3 consists of 13 residues. V lost 5 bases and J 1 base, leaving 11 bases between the germline ends. The germline gives CDR1 DFQATT, CDR2 SNEGSKA (reference sequence).